These 8 T cell receptor beta chains share one sample of origin, sequenced in a study of spatial heterogeneity in lung cancer. Time point reported: sample taken at primary tumor resection. Unsorted tumor, nontumor lung tissue or cryopreserved PBMC supplied the whole RNA. TCRdb reprocessed the 5' RACE reads with MiXCR, giving one entry per CDR3 protein. The sample comprises about 90,000 distinct CDR3 sequences, roughly 9.5% of which are singletons, and 6.9% rests with the top ten. The material was PBMCs, obtained at surgery. These receptors originate from a male donor with early-stage non-small cell lung cancer.

The chain recombines TRBV10-3 with TRBJ1-2; weak D call: TRBD1 (5 bases). Per germline, CDR1 ENHRY and CDR2 SYGVKD. There are 15 residues in the CDR3. Trimming cost V 2 bases and J 7 bases, with 17 bases left between them. The CDR3 here is CAISETRQGSGGYTF. CDR3 nucleotide sequence: TGTGCCATCAGTGAGACTCGGCAGGGAAGTGGTGGCTACACCTTC.

This clonotype was seen many times. The J gene is TRBJ2-2, the V gene TRBV29-1; TRBD1 might be the D (6 bases). Germline V gives CDR1 SQVTM, CDR2 ANQGSEA. The CDR3 contains 13 residues. V lost 4 bases, J lost 4 bases, and 10 bases lay in between. CDR3 in DNA: TGCAGCGTTGGGGTCAGGGGCACCGGGGAGCTGTTTTTT. This translates into CSVGVRGTGELFF.

The V call is TRBV3-1, the J call TRBJ2-1; 8 bases map to TRBD1. The V and J ends lost 8 bases and 7 bases, in that order; junction bases with no gene match: 7. From germline, CDR1 is LGHDT and CDR2 YNNKEL (reference sequence). This CDR3 has 13 residues. Written as DNA, the CDR3 is TGTGCCAGCGGCAGGCAGGGGGCGAATGAGCAGTTCTTC. It translates to CASGRQGANEQFF.

This clonotype was observed many times. The chain is built from TRBV5-1 and TRBJ1-5; TRBD1 agrees at 12 bases. V gave up 0 bases and J gave up 10 bases; unmatched junction bases: 5. The CDR3 length is 15 residues. Germline V gives CDR1 SGHRS, CDR2 YFSETQ. CDR3: CASSLAGTGGDPQHF. In DNA, the CDR3 is TGCGCCAGCAGCTTGGCAGGGACAGGGGGCGACCCCCAGCATTTT.

The chain is built from TRBV7-9 and TRBJ2-1, with D hard to call. Germline assignment: CDR1 SEHNR and CDR2 FQNEAQ (reference sequence). The V and J ends lost 3 bases and 14 bases respectively, with 11 bases between them. The CDR3 sequence is 11 residues long. The CDR3 region has the DNA TGTGCCAGCAGCTTCTCAGTGGTTGAGTTCTTC. It codes for CASSFSVVEFF.

This clonotype has more than one count but fewer than ten. V gene TRBV6-2 or TRBV6-3 combines with J gene TRBJ1-6; D is possibly TRBD1 (6 bases). The CDR3 consists of 13 residues. Trimming left V 4 bases short and J 10 bases short, with 11 bases between. Germline CDR1 MNHEY, CDR2 SVGEGT. The CDR3 coding sequence is TGTGCCAGCAGTTGGGACACAAGCTCACCCCTCCACTTT. Translation: CASSWDTSSPLHF.

This clonotype was counted many times. The chain recombines TRBV10-1 with TRBJ1-1; 8 positions match TRBD1. CDR3 length equals 15 residues. The J segment lost 3 bases and the V segment lost 0 bases, leaving 3 bases of the junction unmatched. The germline V gene encodes CDR1 WNHNN and CDR2 SYGVQD (reference sequence). The CDR3 DNA follows: TGCGCCAGCAGTGAGTCGCGGGGACAGGACACTGAAGCTTTCTTT. As protein: CASSESRGQDTEAFF.

This clonotype has a count of ten or more. The genes are TRBV5-1 and TRBJ2-5, with D possibly being TRBD1 or TRBD2 (5 bases each). From germline, CDR1 is SGHRS and CDR2 YFSETQ. The ends were cut back, 0 bases at V and 3 bases at J, with 9 bases in the middle. The CDR3 runs to 14 residues. DNA for the CDR3: TGCGCCAGCAGCTTGGTCGGGGCGGAAGAGACCCAGTACTTC. Its protein is CASSLVGAEETQYF.